This record covers a single T cell receptor beta chain. Sequenced by immunoSEQ multiplex PCR; TCRdb stores in-frame clones only, minus some. The sample has about 54,000 clones; roughly 87% are singletons. These data come from a study of cytomegalovirus exposure and HLA in healthy donors. J was trimmed by 8 bases and V by 6 bases; bases with no gene match: 6. The CDR3 is made up of 14 amino acids. The germline gives CDR1 SNHLY, CDR2 FYNNEI. The chain couples TRBV2 to TRBJ1-6; 8 bases fit TRBD1. This TCR derives from a woman under 30 in good health and CMV-seropositive. Sample: PBMCs. CDR3 DNA: TGTGCCAGCAGCGTACAGGGGGAGGATTCACCCCTCCACTTT. Its protein product is CASSVQGEDSPLHF.